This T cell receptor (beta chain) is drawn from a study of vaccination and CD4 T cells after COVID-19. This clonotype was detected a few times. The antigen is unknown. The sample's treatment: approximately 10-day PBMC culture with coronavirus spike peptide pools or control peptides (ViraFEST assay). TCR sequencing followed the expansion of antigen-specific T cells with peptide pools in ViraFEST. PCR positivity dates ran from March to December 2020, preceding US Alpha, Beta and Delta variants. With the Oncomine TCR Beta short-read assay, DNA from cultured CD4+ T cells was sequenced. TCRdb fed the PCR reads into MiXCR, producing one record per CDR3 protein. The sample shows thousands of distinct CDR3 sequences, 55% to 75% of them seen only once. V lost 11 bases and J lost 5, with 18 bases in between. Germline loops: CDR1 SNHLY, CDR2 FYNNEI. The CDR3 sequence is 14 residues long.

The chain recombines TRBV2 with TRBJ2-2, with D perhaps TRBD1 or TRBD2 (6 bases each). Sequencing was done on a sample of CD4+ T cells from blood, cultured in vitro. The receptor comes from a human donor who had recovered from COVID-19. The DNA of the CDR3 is TGTGCCTCCCGGGGGCGGGAAAGAACCGGGGAGCTGTTTTTT. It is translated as CASRGRERTGELFF.